These T cell receptor beta chains were read from a single sample in a study. TCRdb ran MiXCR on the 5' RACE reads and lists one entry per CDR3 protein. The sample lists around 9,700 distinct CDR3 sequences, 12% to 15% occurring once. Material: Tregs sorted from blood. These receptors came from a female donor with breast cancer. Both conserved end residues are part of each CDR3. Each record gives: V gene, clone size, D gene, J gene, CDR3 DNA, CDR3 protein. The D gene is left open where the match is weak. Clone size appears in some rows only: once, few, many, or a class for an expanded clone.

V: TRBV5-1
size: medium-sized
D: -
J: TRBJ2-7
DNA: TGCGCCAGCAGCTTGGGGCCGGCTAGCGATTCCTACGAGCAGTACTTC
CDR3: CASSLGPASDSYEQYF

V: TRBV4-3
size: medium-sized
D: -
J: TRBJ2-2
DNA: TGCGCCAGCAGCCAAGCCTGGGGACTTCTGAACACCGGGGAGCTGTTTTTT
CDR3: CASSQAWGLLNTGELFF

V: TRBV18
size: -
D: -
J: TRBJ2-7
DNA: TGTGCCAGCTCCTACCCCATTATGGACGGGGACGAGCAGTACTTC
CDR3: CASSYPIMDGDEQYF

V: TRBV11-3
size: large
D: TRBD1
J: TRBJ1-1
DNA: TGTGCCAGCAGCCACAGACAGGGGCTGAACACTGAAGCTTTCTTT
CDR3: CASSHRQGLNTEAFF

V: TRBV7-2
size: many
D: -
J: TRBJ2-2
DNA: TGTGCCAGCAGCTTAGCAGCACGGGCTGGGGAGCTGTTTTTT
CDR3: CASSLAARAGELFF

V: TRBV5-1
size: medium-sized
D: -
J: TRBJ1-2
DNA: TGCGCCAGCAGCTTCGGCAGGGAGTATGGCTACACCTTC
CDR3: CASSFGREYGYTF

V: TRBV2
size: few
D: -
J: TRBJ2-5
DNA: TGTGCCAGCAGTGAAGGAGGGTTAGAGACCCAGTACTTC
CDR3: CASSEGGLETQYF

V: TRBV6-5
size: medium-sized
D: -
J: TRBJ2-7
DNA: TGTGCCAGCAGTTACTCCATGGAGGTTAGCTCCTACGAGCAGTACTTC
CDR3: CASSYSMEVSSYEQYF

V: TRBV2
size: many
D: -
J: TRBJ1-4
DNA: TGTGCCAGCAGTCAGGAAAAACTGTTTTTT
CDR3: CASSQEKLFF

V: TRBV7-2
size: -
D: -
J: TRBJ1-1
DNA: TGTGCCAGCAGCTTTCCTTCGAACACTGAAGCTTTCTTT
CDR3: CASSFPSNTEAFF

V: TRBV5-1
size: many
D: TRBD2
J: TRBJ2-5
DNA: TGCGCCAGCAGCTTCGTTCTAGCGGGGGAGACCCAGTACTTC
CDR3: CASSFVLAGETQYF

V: TRBV18
size: medium-sized
D: -
J: TRBJ1-1
DNA: TGTGCCAGCTCACAACAGAACACTGAAGCTTTCTTT
CDR3: CASSQQNTEAFF

V: TRBV7-9
size: medium-sized
D: -
J: TRBJ1-2
DNA: TGTGCCAGCAGCTTAGGACAGATGGACTATGGCTACACCTTC
CDR3: CASSLGQMDYGYTF

V: TRBV29-1
size: many
D: -
J: TRBJ2-6
DNA: TGCAGCGTTATTCCGGGACATCCAACCTCTGGGGCCAACGTCCTGACTTTC
CDR3: CSVIPGHPTSGANVLTF

V: TRBV27
size: medium-sized
D: TRBD2
J: TRBJ2-1
DNA: TGTGCCAGCAGTTCAAGACTAGCGGGAAACAATGAGCAGTTCTTC
CDR3: CASSSRLAGNNEQFF

V: TRBV29-1
size: medium-sized
D: TRBD1
J: TRBJ2-1
DNA: TGCAGCGTGGAACCCCGACAGGGCCTTGGTGAGCAGTTCTTC
CDR3: CSVEPRQGLGEQFF

V: TRBV7-8
size: medium-sized
D: -
J: TRBJ2-4
DNA: TGTGCCAGCAGCCAGAGTGCTGGGATGAACATTCAGTACTTC
CDR3: CASSQSAGMNIQYF

V: TRBV6-2/TRBV6-3
size: medium-sized
D: -
J: TRBJ2-7
DNA: TGTGCCAGCGGTGGGATGGTCGAGCAGTACTTC
CDR3: CASGGMVEQYF

V: TRBV15
size: many
D: -
J: TRBJ1-2
DNA: TGTGCCACCAGCAGAGATACGAGGACTTTAGGAAGCTACACCTTC
CDR3: CATSRDTRTLGSYTF

V: TRBV27
size: many
D: TRBD2
J: TRBJ2-3
DNA: TGTGCCAGCAGTTTATCGTTCGCTAGCGGGAGGGCCACGAGAGAATCAGATACGCAGTATTTT
CDR3: CASSLSFASGRATRESDTQYF

V: TRBV4-1
size: medium-sized
D: -
J: TRBJ2-7
DNA: TGCGCCAGCAGCCAAGATCCCGGTCGGAGGGTCTCCTACGAGCAGTACTTC
CDR3: CASSQDPGRRVSYEQYF

V: TRBV20-1
size: -
D: -
J: TRBJ2-4
DNA: TGCAGTGCTGGCTACAGCTCGAGGGACAAAAACATTCAGTACTTC
CDR3: CSAGYSSRDKNIQYF

V: TRBV19
size: many
D: TRBD1
J: TRBJ1-2
DNA: TGTGCCAGTAGGAGACAGGGCCTTCGTGTCTATGGCTACACCTTC
CDR3: CASRRQGLRVYGYTF

V: TRBV7-2
size: medium-sized
D: -
J: TRBJ1-2
DNA: TGTGCCAGCAGTTCCGCCCGCCAGGGAGGTAGTGGCTACACCTTC
CDR3: CASSSARQGGSGYTF

V: TRBV6-5
size: medium-sized
D: TRBD1
J: TRBJ2-7
DNA: TGTGCCAGCAGTTGGGACAGGGACTACGAGCAGTACTTC
CDR3: CASSWDRDYEQYF

V: TRBV7-9
size: medium-sized
D: -
J: TRBJ1-1
DNA: TGTGCCAGCAGCTTATATCAGTTGAACACTGAAGCTTTCTTT
CDR3: CASSLYQLNTEAFF

V: TRBV24-1
size: -
D: TRBD2
J: TRBJ2-2
DNA: TGTGCCACCAGTGATCCGACCCTAGCGGGAGGGCCGGGCGGGGAGCTGTTTTTT
CDR3: CATSDPTLAGGPGGELFF

V: TRBV20-1
size: many
D: -
J: TRBJ1-4
DNA: TGCAGTGCTAGACCGGGAGGGGGGGCAACTAATGAAAAACTGTTTTTT
CDR3: CSARPGGGATNEKLFF

V: TRBV7-2
size: medium-sized
D: -
J: TRBJ1-2
DNA: TGTGCCAGCAGCCCCGAAGGGAGGAACTATGGCTACACCTTC
CDR3: CASSPEGRNYGYTF

V: TRBV20-1
size: many
D: -
J: TRBJ1-5
DNA: TGCAGTGCTAGGTTTGAGGGGTATCGCAATCAGCCCCAGCATTTT
CDR3: CSARFEGYRNQPQHF

V: TRBV20-1
size: medium-sized
D: -
J: TRBJ1-5
DNA: TGCAGTGCTAGGGACGGGGCTAAAAATCAGCCCCAGCATTTT
CDR3: CSARDGAKNQPQHF

V: TRBV28
size: medium-sized
D: -
J: TRBJ2-7
DNA: TGTGCCAGCAGCCGGAGGGGGGGCAGATCCTACGAGCAGTACTTC
CDR3: CASSRRGGRSYEQYF

V: TRBV6-2/TRBV6-3
size: medium-sized
D: -
J: TRBJ2-7
DNA: TGTGCCAGCACCACGGGTCGAACCTACGAGCAGTACTTC
CDR3: CASTTGRTYEQYF

V: TRBV28
size: medium-sized
D: TRBD1
J: TRBJ2-4
DNA: TGTGCCAGCAGTTCTTCATCCCACGGGACAGGGGGATTCATTCAGTACTTC
CDR3: CASSSSSHGTGGFIQYF

V: TRBV5-1
size: many
D: TRBD1
J: TRBJ2-2
DNA: TGCGCCAGCAGCACGGCACAGGGGAATGCCGGGGAGCTGTTTTTT
CDR3: CASSTAQGNAGELFF

V: TRBV7-2
size: medium-sized
D: TRBD1
J: TRBJ1-6
DNA: TGTGCCAGCAGCCGGCGGGACAGACCCCTCCACTTT
CDR3: CASSRRDRPLHF

V: TRBV6-5
size: many
D: TRBD1
J: TRBJ2-6
DNA: TGTGCCACCGGACAGGGGGCGACTGGGGCCAACGTCCTGACTTTC
CDR3: CATGQGATGANVLTF

V: TRBV7-9
size: -
D: -
J: TRBJ2-5
DNA: TGTGCCAGCAGCTTAGGAGGCGGACAAGAGACCCAGTACTTC
CDR3: CASSLGGGQETQYF

V: TRBV7-9
size: many
D: -
J: TRBJ2-1
DNA: TGTGCCAGCAGCTCAAGGACTACCAGGTTCTCCTACAATGAGCAGTTCTTC
CDR3: CASSSRTTRFSYNEQFF

V: TRBV29-1
size: medium-sized
D: -
J: TRBJ2-3
DNA: TGCAGCGGCTCCACTCTGCGGGCGCAGTATTTT
CDR3: CSGSTLRAQYF

V: TRBV12-3/TRBV12-4
size: medium-sized
D: -
J: TRBJ1-1
DNA: TGTGCCAGCAGACTCGACCTGAACACTGAAGCTTTCTTT
CDR3: CASRLDLNTEAFF

V: TRBV7-2
size: medium-sized
D: -
J: TRBJ2-2
DNA: TGTGCCAGCAGCTCATACTTGAACACCGGGGAGCTGTTTTTT
CDR3: CASSSYLNTGELFF

V: TRBV7-6
size: -
D: TRBD1
J: TRBJ1-2
DNA: TGTGCCAGCAGACCGAGACAGGGTAGAAACTATGGCTACACCTTC
CDR3: CASRPRQGRNYGYTF

V: TRBV7-3
size: many
D: -
J: TRBJ1-1
DNA: TGTGCCAGCAGCTTAAATCCTCCGGGCGGGGGCACTGAAGCTTTCTTT
CDR3: CASSLNPPGGGTEAFF

V: TRBV18
size: -
D: -
J: TRBJ1-4
DNA: TGTGCCAGCTCACCGCGTCCGGATACAACAAATGACAAACTGTTTTTT
CDR3: CASSPRPDTTNDKLFF

V: TRBV29-1
size: medium-sized
D: -
J: TRBJ2-1
DNA: TGCAGCGTAGCGGCCAGCTCCTACAATGAGCAGTTCTTC
CDR3: CSVAASSYNEQFF

V: TRBV7-2
size: many
D: -
J: TRBJ2-1
DNA: TGTGCCAGCAGCTTGGGGGCGCGATCTTTCAATGAGCAGTTCTTC
CDR3: CASSLGARSFNEQFF

V: TRBV5-1
size: medium-sized
D: -
J: TRBJ2-3
DNA: TGCGCCAGCACTCCGGGACAACCCACAGATACGCAGTATTTT
CDR3: CASTPGQPTDTQYF

V: TRBV5-1
size: medium-sized
D: -
J: TRBJ1-1
DNA: TGCGCCAGCAGCTTAACAGGCGGAGAGACTGAAGCTTTCTTT
CDR3: CASSLTGGETEAFF